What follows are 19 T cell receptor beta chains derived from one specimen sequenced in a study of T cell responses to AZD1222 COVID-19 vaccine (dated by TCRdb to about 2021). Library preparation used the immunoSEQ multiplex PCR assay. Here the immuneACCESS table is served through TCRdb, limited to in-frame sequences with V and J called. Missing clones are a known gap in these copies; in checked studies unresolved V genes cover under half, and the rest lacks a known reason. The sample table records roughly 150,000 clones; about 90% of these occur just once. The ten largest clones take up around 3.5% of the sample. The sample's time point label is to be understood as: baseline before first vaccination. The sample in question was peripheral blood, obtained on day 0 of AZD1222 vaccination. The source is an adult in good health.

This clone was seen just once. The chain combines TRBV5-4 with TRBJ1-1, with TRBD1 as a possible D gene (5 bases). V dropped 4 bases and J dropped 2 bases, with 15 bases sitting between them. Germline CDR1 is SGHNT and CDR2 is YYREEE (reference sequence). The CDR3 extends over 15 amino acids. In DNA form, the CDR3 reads TGTGCCAGCAGCGTAGCTGGGACGGCTAACACTGAAGCTTTCTTT. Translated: CASSVAGTANTEAFF.

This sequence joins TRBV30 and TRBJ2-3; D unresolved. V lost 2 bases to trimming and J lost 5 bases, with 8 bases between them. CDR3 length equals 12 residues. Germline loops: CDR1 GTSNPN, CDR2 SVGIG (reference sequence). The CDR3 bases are TGTGCCTGGAGTCCCGGGCGAGATACGCAGTATTTT. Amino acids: CAWSPGRDTQYF.

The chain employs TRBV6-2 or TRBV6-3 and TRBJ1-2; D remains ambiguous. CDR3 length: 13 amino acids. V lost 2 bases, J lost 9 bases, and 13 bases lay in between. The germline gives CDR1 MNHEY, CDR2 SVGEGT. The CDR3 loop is CASSYEVATRYTF. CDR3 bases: TGTGCCAGCAGTTACGAGGTGGCGACGCGCTACACCTTC.

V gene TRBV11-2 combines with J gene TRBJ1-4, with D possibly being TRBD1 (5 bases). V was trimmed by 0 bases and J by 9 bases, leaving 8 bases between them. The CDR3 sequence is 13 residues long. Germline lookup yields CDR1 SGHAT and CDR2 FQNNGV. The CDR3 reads CASSLDDSKKLFF. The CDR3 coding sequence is TGTGCCAGCAGCTTAGACGACAGTAAAAAACTGTTTTTT.

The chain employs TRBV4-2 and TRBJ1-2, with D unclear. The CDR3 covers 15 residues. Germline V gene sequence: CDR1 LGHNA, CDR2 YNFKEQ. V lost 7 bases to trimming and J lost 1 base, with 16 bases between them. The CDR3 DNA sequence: TGTGCCAGCAACCCGGGGAAATTTATTAACTATGGCTACACCTTC. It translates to CASNPGKFINYGYTF.

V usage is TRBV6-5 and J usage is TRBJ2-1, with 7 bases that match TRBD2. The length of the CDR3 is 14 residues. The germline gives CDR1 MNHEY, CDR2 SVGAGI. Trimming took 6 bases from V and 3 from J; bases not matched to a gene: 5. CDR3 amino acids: CASRQPSGYNEQFF. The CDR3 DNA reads TGTGCCAGCAGGCAACCTAGCGGCTACAATGAGCAGTTCTTC.

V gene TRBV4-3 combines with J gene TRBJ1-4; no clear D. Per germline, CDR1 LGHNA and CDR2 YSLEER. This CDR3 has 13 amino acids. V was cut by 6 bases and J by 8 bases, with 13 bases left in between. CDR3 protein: CASSHRPEEKLFF. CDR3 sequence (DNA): TGCGCCAGCAGTCACCGGCCGGAGGAAAAACTGTTTTTT.

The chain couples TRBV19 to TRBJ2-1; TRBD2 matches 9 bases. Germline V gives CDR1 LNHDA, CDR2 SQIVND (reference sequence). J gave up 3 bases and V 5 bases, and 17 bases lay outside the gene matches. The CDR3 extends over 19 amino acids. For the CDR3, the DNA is TGTGCCAGTAGTCCTAAGTTTAGCGATAGCGGGAGAGGCTACAATGAGCAGTTCTTC. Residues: CASSPKFSDSGRGYNEQFF.

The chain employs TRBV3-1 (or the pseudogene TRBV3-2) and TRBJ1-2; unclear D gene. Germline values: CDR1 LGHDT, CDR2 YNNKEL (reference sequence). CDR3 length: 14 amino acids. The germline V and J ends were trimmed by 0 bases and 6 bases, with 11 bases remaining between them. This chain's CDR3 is CASSQDWVGNGYTF. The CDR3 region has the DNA TGTGCCAGCAGCCAAGATTGGGTAGGGAATGGCTACACCTTC.

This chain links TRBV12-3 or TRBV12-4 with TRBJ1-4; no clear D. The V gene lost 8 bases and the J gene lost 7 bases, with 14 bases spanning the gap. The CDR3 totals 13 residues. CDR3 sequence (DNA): TGTGCCAGCGGCAGACTATTCGTTGAAAAACTGTTTTTT. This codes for CASGRLFVEKLFF.

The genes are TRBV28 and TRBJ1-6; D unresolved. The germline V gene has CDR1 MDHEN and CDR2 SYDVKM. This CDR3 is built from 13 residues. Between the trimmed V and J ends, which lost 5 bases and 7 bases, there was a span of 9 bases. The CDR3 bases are TGTGCCAGCAGTCCCCCGGGGAATTCACCCCTCCACTTT. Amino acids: CASSPPGNSPLHF.

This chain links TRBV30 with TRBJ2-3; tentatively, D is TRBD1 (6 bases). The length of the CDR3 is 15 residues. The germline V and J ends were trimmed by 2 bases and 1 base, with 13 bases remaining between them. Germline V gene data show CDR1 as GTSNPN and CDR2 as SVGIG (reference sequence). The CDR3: CAWSIGGVGTDTQYF. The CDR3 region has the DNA TGTGCCTGGAGTATAGGGGGAGTTGGCACAGATACGCAGTATTTT.

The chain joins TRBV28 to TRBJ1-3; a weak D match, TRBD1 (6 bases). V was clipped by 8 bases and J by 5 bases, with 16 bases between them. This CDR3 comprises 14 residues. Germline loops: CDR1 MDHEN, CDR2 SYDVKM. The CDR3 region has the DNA TGTGCCAGCCTCCTCGGGGGGCCCCGAAACACCATATATTTT. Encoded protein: CASLLGGPRNTIYF.

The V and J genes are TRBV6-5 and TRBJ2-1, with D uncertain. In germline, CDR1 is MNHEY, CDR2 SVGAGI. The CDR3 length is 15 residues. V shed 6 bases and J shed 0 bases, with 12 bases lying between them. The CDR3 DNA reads TGTGCCAGCAGCCCATGGTTTAGCTCCTACAATGAGCAGTTCTTC. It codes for CASSPWFSSYNEQFF.

CDR3 sequence: CAISDPKGAGYEQYF. In DNA form, the CDR3 reads TGTGCCATCAGTGACCCCAAAGGAGCAGGTTACGAGCAGTACTTC. The chain has TRBV10-3 and TRBJ2-7; D remains ambiguous. The CDR3 has 15 residues. The germline V and J ends were trimmed by 3 bases and 4 bases, with 16 bases remaining between them. Germline loops: CDR1 ENHRY, CDR2 SYGVKD.

The CDR3 bases are TGTGCCAGCAGCTTAGCTCTGGGGGCTGGTCAGCCCCAGCATTTT. Translation: CASSLALGAGQPQHF. The V gene is TRBV7-6, the J gene TRBJ1-5; D perhaps matches TRBD1 (6 bases). The ends were cut back, 0 bases at V and 6 bases at J, with 12 bases in the middle. This CDR3 comprises 15 residues. The germline V gene encodes CDR1 SGHVS and CDR2 FNYEAQ. Using reference TRBV7-6 and TRBJ1-5 for the parts outside the CDR3, the full variable domain is GAGVSQSPRYKVTKRGQDVALRCDPISGHVSLYWYRQALGQGPEFLTYFNYEAQQDKSGLPNDRFSAERPEGSISTLTIQRTEQRDSAMYRCASSLALGAGQPQHFGDGTRLSIL.

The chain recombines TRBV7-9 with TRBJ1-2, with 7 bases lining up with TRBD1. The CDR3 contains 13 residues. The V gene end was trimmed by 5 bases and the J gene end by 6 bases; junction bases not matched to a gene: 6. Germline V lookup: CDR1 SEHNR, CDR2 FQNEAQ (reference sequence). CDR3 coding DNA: TGTGCCAGCAGCAGAGGGACAGAGGATGGCTACACCTTC. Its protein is CASSRGTEDGYTF.

The CDR3: CASSLDRNYGYTF. In DNA form, the CDR3 reads TGTGCCAGCTCCCTAGACAGGAATTATGGCTACACCTTC. The V gene is TRBV6-5, the J gene TRBJ1-2; weak D call: TRBD1 (6 bases). Germline V CDR1 and CDR2: MNHEY, SVGAGI. The CDR3 is 13 residues long. Trimming shortened V by 8 bases and J by 5 bases, and 15 bases separated the two germline ends.

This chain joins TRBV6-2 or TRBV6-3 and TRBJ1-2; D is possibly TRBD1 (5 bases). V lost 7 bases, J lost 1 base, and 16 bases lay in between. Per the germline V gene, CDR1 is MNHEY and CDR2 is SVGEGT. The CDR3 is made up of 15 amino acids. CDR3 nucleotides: TGTGCCAGCAACCCCGGGGGGAATATTAACTATGGCTACACCTTC. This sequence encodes CASNPGGNINYGYTF.